This T cell receptor beta chain is drawn from a study of human T cells and chemical hapten exposure. Study-level background: The study sensitized with 2% DPC on a 2 cm by 2 cm patch of upper inner arm skin. The study patch tested 0.01% DPC on the upper back and read results at 6 days.

Time point: patch test 2, 6 weeks after DPC sensitization. Documented treatment: therapeutic diphenylcyclopropenone sensitization with weekly scalp DPC. The donor pool consisted of alopecia patients aged 18 to 70 years, considered suitable for DPC. A single record per CDR3 protein comes from TCRdb applying MiXCR to the RACE reads. The top ten hold about 6% of the sample, which has 350,000 to 400,000 distinct CDR3 sequences, about 6% seen once. This clonotype came up many times. V gave up 3 bases and J gave up 4 bases, with 16 bases separating them. The CDR3 contains 16 residues. CDR1 is MNHNY, CDR2 SVGAGI, per germline (reference sequence).

This specimen was whole blood, taken in connection with sensitization to the hapten diphenylcyclopropenone (DPC). The TCR comes from a woman aged 18-29 years with alopecia areata. Some clones in this sample may be carry-over from other donors' samples. V and J are TRBV6-6 and TRBJ1-5; D is perhaps TRBD1 (5 bases). This chain's CDR3 is CASSYVPLRGNQPQHF. CDR3 coding DNA: TGTGCCAGCAGTTATGTACCTCTGAGGGGTAATCAGCCCCAGCATTTT.